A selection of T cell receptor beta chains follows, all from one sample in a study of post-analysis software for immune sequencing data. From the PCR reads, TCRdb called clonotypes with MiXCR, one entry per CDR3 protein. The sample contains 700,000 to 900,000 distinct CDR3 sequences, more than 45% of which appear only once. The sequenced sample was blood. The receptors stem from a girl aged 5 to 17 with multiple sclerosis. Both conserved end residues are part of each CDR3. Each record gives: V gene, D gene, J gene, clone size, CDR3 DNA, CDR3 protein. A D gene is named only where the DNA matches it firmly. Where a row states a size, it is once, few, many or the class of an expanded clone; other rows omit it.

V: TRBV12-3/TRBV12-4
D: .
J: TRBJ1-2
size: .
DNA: TGTGCCAGCAGTACAACCCCGGGCGGCTACACCTTC
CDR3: CASSTTPGGYTF

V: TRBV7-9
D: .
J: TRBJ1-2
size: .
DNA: TGTGCCAGCAGCGCGGACGACACACCCGGCTACACCTTC
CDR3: CASSADDTPGYTF

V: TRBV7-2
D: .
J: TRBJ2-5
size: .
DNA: TGTGCCAGCAGCCCCCTCTCGAGTGCCCAGTACTTC
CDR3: CASSPLSSAQYF

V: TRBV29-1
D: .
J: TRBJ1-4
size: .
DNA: TGCAGCGCGGCGGTGGGAGGACCTAATGAAAAACTGTTTTTT
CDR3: CSAAVGGPNEKLFF

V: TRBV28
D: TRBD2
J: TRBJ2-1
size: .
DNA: TGTGCCAGCGACAATCCGGGACTAGCGCAAGACCAAGAGACCCAGTTCTTC
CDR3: CASDNPGLAQDQETQFF

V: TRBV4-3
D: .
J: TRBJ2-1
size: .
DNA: TGCGCCAGCAGCCAAGTTCGGGCCCCAGGCGGTGAGCAGTTCTTC
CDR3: CASSQVRAPGGEQFF

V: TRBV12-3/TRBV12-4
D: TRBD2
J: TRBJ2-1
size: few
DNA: TGTGCCAGCAGTCCGGGACTAGCGATTTTCAATGAGCAGTTCTTC
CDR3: CASSPGLAIFNEQFF

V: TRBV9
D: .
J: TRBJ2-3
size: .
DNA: TGTGCCAGCAGCCCCTTCCTGGATACGCAGTATTTT
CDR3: CASSPFLDTQYF

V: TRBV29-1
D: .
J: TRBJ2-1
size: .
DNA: TGCAGCGTTGATGGACCTACCGGGACACCGGCGGGGAATGAGCAGTTCTTC
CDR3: CSVDGPTGTPAGNEQFF

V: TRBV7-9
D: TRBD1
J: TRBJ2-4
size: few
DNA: TGTGCCAGCAGCCGCGGACAGGCCAGCTTAGCCAAAAACATTCAGTACTTC
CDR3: CASSRGQASLAKNIQYF

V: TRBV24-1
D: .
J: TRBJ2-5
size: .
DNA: TGTGCCACCAGTGAATCCGGGCCAGGGGAGACCCAGTACTTC
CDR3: CATSESGPGETQYF

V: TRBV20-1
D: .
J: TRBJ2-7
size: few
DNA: TGCAGTGCTAGAGACAGAGGCGGAGCTACCTACGAGCAGTACTTC
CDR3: CSARDRGGATYEQYF

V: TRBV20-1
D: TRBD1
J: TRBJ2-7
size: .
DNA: TGCAGTGCTCTACAGGGGAGCCTACGATTCTACGAGCAGTACTTC
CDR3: CSALQGSLRFYEQYF

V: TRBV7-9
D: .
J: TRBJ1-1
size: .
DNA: TGTGCCAGCAGCACCCGTCAAGGAGGGCGGACTGAAGCTTTCTTT
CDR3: CASSTRQGGRTEAFF

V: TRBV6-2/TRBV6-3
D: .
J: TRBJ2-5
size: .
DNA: TGTGCCAGCAGCGAAACCGACCGAGGGACCCAGTACTTC
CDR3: CASSETDRGTQYF

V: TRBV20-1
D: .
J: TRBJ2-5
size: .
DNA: TGCAGTGCTAGAGATCCGGGTCCACTCCAAGAGACCCAGTACTTC
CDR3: CSARDPGPLQETQYF

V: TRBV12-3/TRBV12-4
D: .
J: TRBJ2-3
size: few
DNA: TGTGCCAGCAGTTTAGGACTAGGGGCCTTCCCAGATACGCAGTATTTT
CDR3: CASSLGLGAFPDTQYF

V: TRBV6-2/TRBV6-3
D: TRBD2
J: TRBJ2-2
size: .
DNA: TGTGCCAGCAGCCGACTAGCGGGGGCGAACACCGGGGAGCTGTTTTTT
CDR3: CASSRLAGANTGELFF

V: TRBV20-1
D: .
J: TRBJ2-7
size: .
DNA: TGCAGTGCTAGGGGCCGGGACGAGCAGTACTTC
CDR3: CSARGRDEQYF

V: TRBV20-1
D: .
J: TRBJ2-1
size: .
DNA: TGCAGTGCTAGAGACGACCAGGCTTACAATGAGCAGTTCTTC
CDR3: CSARDDQAYNEQFF

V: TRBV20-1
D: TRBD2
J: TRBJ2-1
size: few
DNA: TGCAGTGCTGGAAAAAGACTAGCGCCCCTCCAGAATGAGCAGTTCTTC
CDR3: CSAGKRLAPLQNEQFF

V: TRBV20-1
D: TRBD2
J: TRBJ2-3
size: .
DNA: TGCAGTGCTACCTTGGGCCTAGCGGGTTCAACAGATACGCAGTATTTT
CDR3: CSATLGLAGSTDTQYF

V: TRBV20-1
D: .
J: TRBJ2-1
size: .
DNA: TGCAGTGCTAGAGATCTGGGGGACGGATGGGATGAGCAGTTCTTC
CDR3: CSARDLGDGWDEQFF

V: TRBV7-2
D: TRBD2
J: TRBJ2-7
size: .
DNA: TGTGCCAGCAGCTCTCCTTTTAGCGGGAGGGCCCCCTACGAGCAGTACTTC
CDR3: CASSSPFSGRAPYEQYF

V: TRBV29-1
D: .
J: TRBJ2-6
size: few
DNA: TGCAGCGTCGGAACCAGTGACTCTGGGGCCAACGTCCTGACTTTC
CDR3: CSVGTSDSGANVLTF

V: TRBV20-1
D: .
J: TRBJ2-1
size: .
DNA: TGCAGTGCTAGAGACCTGATAGGGACTACCTCAGGGGTCAATGAGCAGTTCTTC
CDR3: CSARDLIGTTSGVNEQFF

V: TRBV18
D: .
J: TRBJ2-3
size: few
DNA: TGTGCCAGCTCACCGGCCTCCACAGATACGCAGTATTTT
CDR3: CASSPASTDTQYF

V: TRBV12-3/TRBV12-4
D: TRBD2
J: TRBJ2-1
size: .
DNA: TGTGCCAGCAGTTTAGGGGGCGGGAGGGGAAATGAGCAGTTCTTC
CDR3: CASSLGGGRGNEQFF

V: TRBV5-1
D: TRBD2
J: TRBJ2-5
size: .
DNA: TGCGCCAGCAGGGTCGGGGGGACTCAAGAGACCCAGTACTTC
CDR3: CASRVGGTQETQYF

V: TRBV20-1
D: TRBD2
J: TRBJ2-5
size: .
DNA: TGCAGTGCCCACGGCCAGCGGGAGATAGGTAATGAGCAGTACTTC
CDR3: CSAHGQREIGNEQYF

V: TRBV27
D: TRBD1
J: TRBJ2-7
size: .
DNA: TGTGCCAGCAGTTTAAGGCGGGACAGGGTCGACGAGCAGTACTTC
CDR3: CASSLRRDRVDEQYF

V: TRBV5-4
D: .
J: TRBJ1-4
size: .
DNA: TGTGCCAGCAGCGTACCGGGCCAAGCAACTAATGAAAAACTGTTTTTT
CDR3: CASSVPGQATNEKLFF

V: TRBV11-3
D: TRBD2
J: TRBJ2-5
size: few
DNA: TGTGCCAGCAGCTTACCTGGGACTAGTATGGAGACCCAGTACTTC
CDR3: CASSLPGTSMETQYF